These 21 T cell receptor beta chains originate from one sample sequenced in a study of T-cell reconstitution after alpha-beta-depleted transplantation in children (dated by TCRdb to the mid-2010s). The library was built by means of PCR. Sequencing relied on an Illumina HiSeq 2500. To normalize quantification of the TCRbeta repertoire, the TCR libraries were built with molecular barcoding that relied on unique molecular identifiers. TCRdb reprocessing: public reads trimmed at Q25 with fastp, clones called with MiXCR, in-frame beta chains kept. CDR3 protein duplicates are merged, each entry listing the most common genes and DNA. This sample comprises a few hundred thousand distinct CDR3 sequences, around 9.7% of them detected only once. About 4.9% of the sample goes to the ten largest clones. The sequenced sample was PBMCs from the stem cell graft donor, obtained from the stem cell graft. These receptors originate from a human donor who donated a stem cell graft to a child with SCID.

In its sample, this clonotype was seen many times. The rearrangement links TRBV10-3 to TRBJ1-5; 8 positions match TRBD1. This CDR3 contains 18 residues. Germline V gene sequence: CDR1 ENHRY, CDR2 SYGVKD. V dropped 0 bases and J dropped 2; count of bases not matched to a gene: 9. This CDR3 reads CAISESGTGSGGNQPQHF. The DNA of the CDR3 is TGTGCCATCAGTGAGTCCGGGACAGGCTCCGGGGGCAATCAGCCCCAGCATTTT.

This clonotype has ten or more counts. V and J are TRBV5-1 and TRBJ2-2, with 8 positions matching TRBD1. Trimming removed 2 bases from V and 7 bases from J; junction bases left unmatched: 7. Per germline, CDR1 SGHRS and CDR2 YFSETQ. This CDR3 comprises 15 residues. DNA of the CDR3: TGCGCCAGCAGCTTCAACGGACAGGGCAGCGGGGAGCTGTTTTTT. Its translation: CASSFNGQGSGELFF.

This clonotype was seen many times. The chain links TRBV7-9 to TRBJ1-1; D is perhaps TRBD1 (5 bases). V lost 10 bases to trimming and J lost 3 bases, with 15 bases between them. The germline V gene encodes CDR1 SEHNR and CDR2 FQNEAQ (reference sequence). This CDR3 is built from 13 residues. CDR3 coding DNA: TGTGCCACCTCAAACCCAGGGCACACTGAAGCTTTCTTT. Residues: CATSNPGHTEAFF.

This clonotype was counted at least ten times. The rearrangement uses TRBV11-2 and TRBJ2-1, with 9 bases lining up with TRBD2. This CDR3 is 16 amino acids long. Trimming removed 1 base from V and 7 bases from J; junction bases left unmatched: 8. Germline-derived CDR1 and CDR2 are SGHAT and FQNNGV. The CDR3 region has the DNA TGTGCCAGCAGCTTAGTAGGGCGGGGGGGCCAAAATGAGCAGTTCTTC. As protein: CASSLVGRGGQNEQFF. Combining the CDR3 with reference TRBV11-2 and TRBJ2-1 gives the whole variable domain EAGVAQSPRYKIIEKRQSVAFWCNPISGHATLYWYQQILGQGPKLLIQFQNNGVVDDSQLPKDRFSAERLKGVDSTLKIQPAKLEDSAVYLCASSLVGRGGQNEQFFGPGTRLTVL.

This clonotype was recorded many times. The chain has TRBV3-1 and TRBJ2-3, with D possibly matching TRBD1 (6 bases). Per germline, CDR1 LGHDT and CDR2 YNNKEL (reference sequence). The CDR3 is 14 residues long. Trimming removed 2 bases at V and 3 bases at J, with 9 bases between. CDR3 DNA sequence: TGTGCCAGCAGCCAAACCACAGGGACAGATACGCAGTATTTT. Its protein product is CASSQTTGTDTQYF.

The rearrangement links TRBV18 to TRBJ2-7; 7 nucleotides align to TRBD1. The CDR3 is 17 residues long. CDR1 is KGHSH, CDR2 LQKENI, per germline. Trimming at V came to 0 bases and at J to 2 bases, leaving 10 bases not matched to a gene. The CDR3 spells CASSPPRASTGAYEQYF. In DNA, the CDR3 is TGTGCCAGCTCACCACCCCGGGCCTCAACAGGGGCCTACGAGCAGTACTTC.

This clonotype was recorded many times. The CDR3 is CASSAGISSYNEQFF. CDR3 bases: TGTGCCAGCAGCGCGGGCATTAGCTCCTACAATGAGCAGTTCTTC. The genes are TRBV6-1 and TRBJ2-1; a possible D gene is TRBD2 (5 bases). V lost 6 bases, J lost 0 bases, and 12 bases lay in between. Germline V gene data show CDR1 as MNHNS and CDR2 as SASEGT. The CDR3 sequence is 15 residues long.

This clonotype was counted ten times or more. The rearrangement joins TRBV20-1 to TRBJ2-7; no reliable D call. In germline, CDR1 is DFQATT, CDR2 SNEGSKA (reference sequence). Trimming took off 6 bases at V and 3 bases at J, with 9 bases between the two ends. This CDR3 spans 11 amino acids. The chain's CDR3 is CSAYESYEQYF. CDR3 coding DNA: TGCAGTGCGTATGAGAGCTACGAGCAGTACTTC.

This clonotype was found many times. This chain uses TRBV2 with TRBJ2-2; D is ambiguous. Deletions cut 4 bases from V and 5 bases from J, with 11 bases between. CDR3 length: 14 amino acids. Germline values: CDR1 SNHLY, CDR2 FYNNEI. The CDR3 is CASSARSPTGELFF. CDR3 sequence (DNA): TGTGCCAGCAGTGCCAGGAGTCCTACCGGGGAGCTGTTTTTT.

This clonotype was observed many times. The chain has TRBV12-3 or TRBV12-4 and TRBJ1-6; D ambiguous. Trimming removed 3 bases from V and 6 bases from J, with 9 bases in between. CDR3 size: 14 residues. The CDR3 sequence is CASSFAGGNSPLHF. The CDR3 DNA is TGTGCCAGCAGTTTTGCTGGAGGTAATTCACCCCTCCACTTT.

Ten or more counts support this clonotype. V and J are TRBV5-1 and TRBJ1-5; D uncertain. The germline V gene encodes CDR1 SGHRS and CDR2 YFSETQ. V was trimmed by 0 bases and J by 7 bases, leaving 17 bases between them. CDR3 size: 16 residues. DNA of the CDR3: TGCGCCAGCAGCTTGGAGGCCGCAGGTTCGGGACAGCCCCAGCATTTT. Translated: CASSLEAAGSGQPQHF.

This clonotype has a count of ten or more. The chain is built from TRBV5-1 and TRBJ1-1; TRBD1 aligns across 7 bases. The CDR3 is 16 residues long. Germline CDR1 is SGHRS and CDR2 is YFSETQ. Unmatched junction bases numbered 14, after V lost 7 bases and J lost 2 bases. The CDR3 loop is CASHRGGPILNTEAFF. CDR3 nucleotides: TGCGCCAGCCACCGAGGGGGCCCCATCCTAAACACTGAAGCTTTCTTT.

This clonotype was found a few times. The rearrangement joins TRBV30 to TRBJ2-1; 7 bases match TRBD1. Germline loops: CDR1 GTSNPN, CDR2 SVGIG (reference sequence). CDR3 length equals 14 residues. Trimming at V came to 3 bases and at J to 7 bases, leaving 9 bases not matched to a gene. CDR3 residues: CAWSETGNRNEQFF. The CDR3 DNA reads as TGTGCCTGGAGCGAGACAGGGAATAGGAATGAGCAGTTCTTC.

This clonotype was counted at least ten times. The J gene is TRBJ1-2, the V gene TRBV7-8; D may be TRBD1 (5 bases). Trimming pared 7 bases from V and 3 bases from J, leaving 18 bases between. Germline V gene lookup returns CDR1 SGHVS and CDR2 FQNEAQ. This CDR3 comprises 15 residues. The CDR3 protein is CASTLRGREDYGYTF. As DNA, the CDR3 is TGTGCCAGCACCCTTAGGGGTAGAGAAGACTATGGCTACACCTTC. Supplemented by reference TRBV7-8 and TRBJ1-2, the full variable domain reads GAGVSQSPRYKVAKRGQDVALRCDPISGHVSLFWYQQALGQGPEFLTYFQNEAQLDKSGLPSDRFFAERPEGSVSTLKIQRTQQEDSAVYLCASTLRGREDYGYTFGSGTRLTVV.

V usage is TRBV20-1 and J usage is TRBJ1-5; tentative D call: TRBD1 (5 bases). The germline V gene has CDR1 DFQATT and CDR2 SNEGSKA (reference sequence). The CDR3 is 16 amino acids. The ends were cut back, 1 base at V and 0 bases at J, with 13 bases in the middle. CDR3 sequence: CSARGGSDYSNQPQHF. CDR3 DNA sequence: TGCAGTGCTAGAGGGGGCAGCGATTATAGCAATCAGCCCCAGCATTTT.

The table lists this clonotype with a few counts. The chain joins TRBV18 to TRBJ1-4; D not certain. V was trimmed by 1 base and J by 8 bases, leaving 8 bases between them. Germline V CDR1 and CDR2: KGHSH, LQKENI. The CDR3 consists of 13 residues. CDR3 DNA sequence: TGTGCCAGCTCACCACTGGGTGGGGAAAAACTGTTTTTT. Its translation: CASSPLGGEKLFF.

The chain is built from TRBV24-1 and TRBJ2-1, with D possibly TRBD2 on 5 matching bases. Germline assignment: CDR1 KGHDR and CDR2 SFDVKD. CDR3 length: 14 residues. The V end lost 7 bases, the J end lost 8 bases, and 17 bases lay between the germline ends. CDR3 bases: TGTGCCACCAGAGGTCGGGGTGGAAGTGATGAGCAGTTCTTC. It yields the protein CATRGRGGSDEQFF.

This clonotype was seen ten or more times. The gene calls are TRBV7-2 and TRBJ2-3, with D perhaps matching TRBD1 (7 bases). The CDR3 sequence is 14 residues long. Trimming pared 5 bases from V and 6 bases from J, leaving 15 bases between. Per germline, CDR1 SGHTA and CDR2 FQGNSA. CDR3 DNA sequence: TGTGCCAGCAGCCCCCAGGGGGGTATCGATACGCAGTATTTT. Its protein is CASSPQGGIDTQYF.

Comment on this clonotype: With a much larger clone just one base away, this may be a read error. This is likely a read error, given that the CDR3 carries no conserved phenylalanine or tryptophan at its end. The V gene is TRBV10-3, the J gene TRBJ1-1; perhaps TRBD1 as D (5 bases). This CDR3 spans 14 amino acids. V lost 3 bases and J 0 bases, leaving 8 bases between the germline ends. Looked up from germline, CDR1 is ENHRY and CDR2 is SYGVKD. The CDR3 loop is CAISDPGLNTEAFL. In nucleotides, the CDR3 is TGTGCCATCAGTGACCCAGGGCTGAACACTGAAGCTTTCTTA.

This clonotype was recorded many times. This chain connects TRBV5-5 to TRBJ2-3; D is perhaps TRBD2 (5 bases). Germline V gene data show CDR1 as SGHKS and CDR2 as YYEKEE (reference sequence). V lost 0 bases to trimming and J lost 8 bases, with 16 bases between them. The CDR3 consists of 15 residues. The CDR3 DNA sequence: TGTGCCAGCAGCTTGGTGGCGTCGGGGAGAGGTACGCAGTATTTT. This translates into CASSLVASGRGTQYF.

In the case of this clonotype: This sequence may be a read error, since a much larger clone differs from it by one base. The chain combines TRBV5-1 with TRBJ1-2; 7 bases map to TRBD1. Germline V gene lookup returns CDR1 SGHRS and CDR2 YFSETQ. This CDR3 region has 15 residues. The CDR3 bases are TGCGCCAGCAGCGGGGGACAGCTCACTAACTATGGCTACCCCTTC. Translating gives CASSGGQLTNYGYPF.